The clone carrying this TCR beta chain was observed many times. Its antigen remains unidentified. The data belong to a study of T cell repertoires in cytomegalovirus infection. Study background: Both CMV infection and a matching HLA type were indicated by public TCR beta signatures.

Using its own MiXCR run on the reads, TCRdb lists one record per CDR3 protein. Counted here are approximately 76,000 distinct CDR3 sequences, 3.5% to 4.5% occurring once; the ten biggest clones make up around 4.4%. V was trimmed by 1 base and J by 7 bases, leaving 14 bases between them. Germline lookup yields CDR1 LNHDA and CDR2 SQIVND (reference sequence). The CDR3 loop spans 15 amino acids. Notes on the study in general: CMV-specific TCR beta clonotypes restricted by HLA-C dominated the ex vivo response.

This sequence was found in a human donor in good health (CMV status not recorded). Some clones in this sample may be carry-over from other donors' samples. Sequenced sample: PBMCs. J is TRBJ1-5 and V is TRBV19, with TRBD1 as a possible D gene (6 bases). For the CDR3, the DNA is TGTGCCAGTAGTATAGTACCGGGGGGCAGGCAGCCCCAGCATTTT. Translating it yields CASSIVPGGRQPQHF.